The clone carrying this T cell receptor beta chain appeared many times. Its antigen remains unknown. The entry originates in a study of T-cell reconstitution after alpha-beta-depleted transplantation in children. General observations from the study: Reportedly, only several hundred clones from non-depleted graft cells drove alpha-beta T-cell counts at about two months. In some patients, recipient T cells and intrathymic progenitors surviving conditioning explained high day-60 diversity. After one year, T-cell counts and TCRbeta diversity mostly came from new T cells.

The length of the CDR3 is 14 residues. The germline gives CDR1 SGDLS, CDR2 YYNGEE. J was trimmed by 4 bases and V by 3 bases; bases with no gene match: 2. TCRbeta library preparation incorporated unique molecular identifiers. TCRdb re-analysed the PCR reads in MiXCR, keeping a single row per CDR3 protein. The sample yields some 200,000 distinct CDR3 sequences, roughly 9.1% seen once. This TCR was sampled from a male patient aged 2-9 years who had a stem cell transplant for acute myeloid leukemia, so the T cells may come from the graft donor. This sequence joins TRBV9 and TRBJ2-5; TRBD2 matches at 11 bases. The sample here was PBMCs, mostly from graft donor cells, taken 360 days after TCRalphabeta/CD19-depleted stem cell transplant. Here the CDR3 reads CASSASGGLETQYF. Here the CDR3 DNA reads TGTGCCAGCAGCGCTAGCGGGGGGTTAGAGACCCAGTACTTC. Full variable domain (missing parts from reference TRBV9 and TRBJ2-5): DSGVTQTPKHLITATGQRVTLRCSPRSGDLSVYWYQQSLDQGLQFLIQYYNGEERAKGNILERFSAQQFPDLHSELNLSSLELGDSALYFCASSASGGLETQYFGPGTRLLVL.